A selection of T cell receptor beta chains follows, all from one sample in a study of spatial heterogeneity in lung cancer. MiXCR, run by TCRdb on the 5' RACE reads, gives a single entry per CDR3 protein. The sample yields more than 65,000 distinct CDR3 sequences, roughly 8% seen once. Sequences were derived from PBMCs, sampled at surgery. The receptors originated from a male donor with early-stage non-small cell lung cancer. The CDR3 runs from the conserved cysteine through the conserved F or W. The order of the fields is D gene, clone size, V gene, J gene, CDR3 protein, CDR3 DNA. D genes are given only for firm matches. Clone size is given for some rows only: seen once, a few or many times, or a class if the clone is expanded.

D gene: TRBD1; clone size: .; V gene: TRBV6-2/TRBV6-3; J gene: TRBJ2-7; CDR3 protein: CASSYRGQGPSYEQYF; CDR3 DNA: TGTGCCAGCAGTTACCGAGGACAGGGACCGTCCTACGAGCAGTACTTC
D gene: .; clone size: few; V gene: TRBV20-1; J gene: TRBJ1-4; CDR3 protein: CSARSSYLANEKLFF; CDR3 DNA: TGCAGTGCTAGGTCGAGTTATCTGGCTAATGAAAAACTGTTTTTT
D gene: TRBD1; clone size: many; V gene: TRBV29-1; J gene: TRBJ2-3; CDR3 protein: CSGGQDTQYF; CDR3 DNA: TGCAGCGGGGGACAGGATACGCAGTATTTT
D gene: .; clone size: many; V gene: TRBV5-1; J gene: TRBJ2-7; CDR3 protein: CASSYGWTDYEQYF; CDR3 DNA: TGCGCCAGCAGCTATGGGTGGACAGACTACGAGCAGTACTTC
D gene: .; clone size: .; V gene: TRBV10-1; J gene: TRBJ2-6; CDR3 protein: CASRMAHSSPLATNVLTF; CDR3 DNA: TGCGCCAGCAGGATGGCCCACAGCTCCCCCCTGGCGACCAACGTCCTGACTTTC
D gene: .; clone size: many; V gene: TRBV10-3; J gene: TRBJ2-7; CDR3 protein: CATERENSYEQYF; CDR3 DNA: TGTGCCACGGAGCGCGAGAACTCCTACGAGCAGTACTTC
D gene: .; clone size: many; V gene: TRBV5-1; J gene: TRBJ2-3; CDR3 protein: CASSLSDYPDTQYF; CDR3 DNA: TGCGCCAGCAGCTTGAGCGACTACCCAGATACGCAGTATTTT
D gene: .; clone size: .; V gene: TRBV10-3; J gene: TRBJ1-1; CDR3 protein: CAISERGIMNTEAFF; CDR3 DNA: TGTGCCATCAGTGAGAGGGGGATCATGAACACTGAAGCTTTCTTT
D gene: TRBD1; clone size: .; V gene: TRBV5-1; J gene: TRBJ2-1; CDR3 protein: CASSSGQSYNEQFF; CDR3 DNA: TGCGCCAGCAGCTCGGGACAGAGTTACAATGAGCAGTTCTTC
D gene: .; clone size: few; V gene: TRBV12-3/TRBV12-4; J gene: TRBJ1-1; CDR3 protein: CASIPTVNTEAFF; CDR3 DNA: TGTGCCAGCATCCCGACAGTGAACACTGAAGCTTTCTTT
D gene: TRBD2; clone size: few; V gene: TRBV5-4; J gene: TRBJ2-6; CDR3 protein: CASRSGTSESSGANVLTF; CDR3 DNA: TGTGCCAGCAGGTCCGGGACTAGCGAAAGCTCTGGGGCCAACGTCCTGACTTTC
D gene: .; clone size: many; V gene: TRBV5-4; J gene: TRBJ2-2; CDR3 protein: CALEGRGNTGELFF; CDR3 DNA: TGTGCCTTGGAGGGGCGAGGGAACACCGGGGAGCTGTTTTTT
D gene: .; clone size: few; V gene: TRBV7-8; J gene: TRBJ1-2; CDR3 protein: CASSLPANGANYGYTF; CDR3 DNA: TGTGCCAGCAGCTTACCCGCCAATGGGGCCAACTATGGCTACACCTTC
D gene: TRBD1; clone size: .; V gene: TRBV19; J gene: TRBJ1-1; CDR3 protein: CASRRSPDREAFF; CDR3 DNA: TGTGCCAGTAGGAGAAGCCCGGACAGGGAAGCTTTCTTT
D gene: .; clone size: many; V gene: TRBV20-1; J gene: TRBJ2-5; CDR3 protein: CSARASSEEGETQYF; CDR3 DNA: TGCAGTGCTAGAGCCTCGAGTGAGGAGGGAGAGACCCAGTACTTC
D gene: .; clone size: many; V gene: TRBV3-1; J gene: TRBJ2-6; CDR3 protein: CASSQGVNSGANVLTF; CDR3 DNA: TGTGCCAGCAGCCAAGGTGTCAACTCTGGGGCCAACGTCCTGACTTTC